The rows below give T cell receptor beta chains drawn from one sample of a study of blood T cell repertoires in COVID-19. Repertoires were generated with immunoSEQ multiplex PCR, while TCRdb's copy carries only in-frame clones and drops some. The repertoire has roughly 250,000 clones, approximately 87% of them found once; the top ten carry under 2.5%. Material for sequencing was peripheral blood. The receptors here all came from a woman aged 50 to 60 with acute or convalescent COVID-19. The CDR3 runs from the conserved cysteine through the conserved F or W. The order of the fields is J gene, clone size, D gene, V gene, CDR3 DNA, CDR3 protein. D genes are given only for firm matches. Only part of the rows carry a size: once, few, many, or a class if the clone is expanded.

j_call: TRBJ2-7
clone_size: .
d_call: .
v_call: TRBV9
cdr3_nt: TGTGCCAGCAGCCTTGGACAACACTACGAGCAGTACTTC
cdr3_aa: CASSLGQHYEQYF

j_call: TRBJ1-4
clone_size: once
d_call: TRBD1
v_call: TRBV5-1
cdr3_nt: TGCGCCAGCAGTCAGGGGGCGACTACTAATGAAAAACTGTTTTTT
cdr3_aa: CASSQGATTNEKLFF

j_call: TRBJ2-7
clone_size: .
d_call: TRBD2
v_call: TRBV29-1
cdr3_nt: TGCAGCGTGCTACTAGCGGGGTACGAGCAGTACTTC
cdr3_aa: CSVLLAGYEQYF

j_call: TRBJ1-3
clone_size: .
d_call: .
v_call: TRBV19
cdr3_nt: TGTGCCAGTAGTCCCAGGGCGTCTGGAAACACCATATATTTT
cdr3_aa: CASSPRASGNTIYF

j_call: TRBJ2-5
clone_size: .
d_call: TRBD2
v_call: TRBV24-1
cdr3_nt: TGTGCCACCAGTGTAGCGGGAGGGCTAGAGACCCAGTACTTC
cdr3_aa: CATSVAGGLETQYF

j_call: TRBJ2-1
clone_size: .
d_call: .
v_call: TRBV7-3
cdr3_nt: TGTGCCAGCAGCTTGAAGCCTAATGAGCAGTTCTTC
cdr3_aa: CASSLKPNEQFF

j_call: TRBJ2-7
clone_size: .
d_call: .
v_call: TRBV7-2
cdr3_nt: TGTGCCAGCAGCTTAGCGTTCGCTAGCACCTACGAGCAGTACTTC
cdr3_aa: CASSLAFASTYEQYF

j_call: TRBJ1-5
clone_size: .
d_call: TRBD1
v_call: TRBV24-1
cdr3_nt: TGTGCCACCAGTGATTGGGGCGGACAGGGGTTCGGCCAGCCCCAGCATTTT
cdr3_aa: CATSDWGGQGFGQPQHF

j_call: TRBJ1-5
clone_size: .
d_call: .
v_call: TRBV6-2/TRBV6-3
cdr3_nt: TGTGCCAGCAGTTACTGGGGTCGCCAGGGATACCAGCCCCAGCATTTT
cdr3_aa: CASSYWGRQGYQPQHF

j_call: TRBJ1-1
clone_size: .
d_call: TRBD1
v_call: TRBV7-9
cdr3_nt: TGTGCCAGCAGCTTGACCGGGACAGTCAACACTGAAGCTTTCTTT
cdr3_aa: CASSLTGTVNTEAFF

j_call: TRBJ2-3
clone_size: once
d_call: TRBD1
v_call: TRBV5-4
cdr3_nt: TGTGCCAGCAGCCCGACAGGGCTCACAGATACGCAGTATTTT
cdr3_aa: CASSPTGLTDTQYF

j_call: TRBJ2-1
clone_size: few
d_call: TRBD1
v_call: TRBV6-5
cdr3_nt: TGTGCCAGCAGTTACTCGGGACAGGGGAAAAATGAGCAGTTCTTC
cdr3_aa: CASSYSGQGKNEQFF

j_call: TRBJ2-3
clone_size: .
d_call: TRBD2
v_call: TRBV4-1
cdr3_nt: TGCGCCAGCAGCCAACGGACTAGCGGGATGGCAGATACGCAGTATTTT
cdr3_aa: CASSQRTSGMADTQYF

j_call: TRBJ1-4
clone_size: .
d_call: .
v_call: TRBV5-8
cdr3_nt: TGTGCCAGCAGCTCGGGGGACTGGAGTAATGAAAAACTGTTTTTT
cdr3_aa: CASSSGDWSNEKLFF

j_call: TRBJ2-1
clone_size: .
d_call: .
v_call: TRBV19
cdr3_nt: TGTGCCAGTAGTATTGGTAGCGTCGGATACAATGAGCAGTTCTTC
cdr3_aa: CASSIGSVGYNEQFF

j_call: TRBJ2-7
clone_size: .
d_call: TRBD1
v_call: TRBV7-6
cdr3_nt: TGTGCCAGCAGCTCAATTCCCGATCAGGGGGTCTACGAGCAGTACTTC
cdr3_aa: CASSSIPDQGVYEQYF

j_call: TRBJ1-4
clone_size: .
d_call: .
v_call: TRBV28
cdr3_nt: TGTGCCAGCAGTTTGGGAGGGTTTTTGGAAAAACTGTTTTTT
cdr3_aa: CASSLGGFLEKLFF

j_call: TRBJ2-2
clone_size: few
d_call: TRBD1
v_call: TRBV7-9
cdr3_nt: TGTGCCAGCAGCCGACAGGGGGCGGTTCATCGGGAGCTGTTTTTT
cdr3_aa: CASSRQGAVHRELFF

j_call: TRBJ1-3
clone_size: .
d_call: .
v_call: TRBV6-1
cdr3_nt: TGTGCCAGCAGTGTTGCGGTCGGGACAACTGGAAACACCATATATTTT
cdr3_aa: CASSVAVGTTGNTIYF

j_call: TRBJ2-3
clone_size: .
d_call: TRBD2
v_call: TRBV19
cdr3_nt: TGTGCCAGTAGTCCGGGACTAGCGGGAGGGAGGTCCGCAGATACGCAGTATTTT
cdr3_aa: CASSPGLAGGRSADTQYF

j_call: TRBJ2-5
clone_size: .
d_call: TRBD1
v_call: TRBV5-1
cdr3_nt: TGCGCCAGCAAACAGGGGGCGCGGGAGACCCAGTACTTC
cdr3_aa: CASKQGARETQYF

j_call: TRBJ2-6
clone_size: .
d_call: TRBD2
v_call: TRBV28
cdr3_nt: TGTGCCAGCAGTACTAGCGGGAGGGCCCCTCGCTCTGGGGCCAACGTCCTGACTTTC
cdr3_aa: CASSTSGRAPRSGANVLTF

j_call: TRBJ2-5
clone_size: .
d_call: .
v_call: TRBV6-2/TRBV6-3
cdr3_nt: TGTGCCAGCAGCTATGGAAAGAGGACAGTCAAAGAGACCCAGTACTTC
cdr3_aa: CASSYGKRTVKETQYF

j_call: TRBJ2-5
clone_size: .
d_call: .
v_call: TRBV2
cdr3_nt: TGTGCCAGCAGTGAAGCCACAGGCAAAGAGACCCAGTACTTC
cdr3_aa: CASSEATGKETQYF

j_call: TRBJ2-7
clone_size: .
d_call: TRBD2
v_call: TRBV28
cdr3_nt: TGTGCCAGCAGTTTCGGTGGGTCTAGCGGGAGAATCGCCTACGAGCAGTACTTC
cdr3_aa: CASSFGGSSGRIAYEQYF

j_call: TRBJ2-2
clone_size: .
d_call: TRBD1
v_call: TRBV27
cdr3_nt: TGTGCCAGCAGTCCAGACAGGGTGAACACCGGGGAGCTGTTTTTT
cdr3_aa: CASSPDRVNTGELFF

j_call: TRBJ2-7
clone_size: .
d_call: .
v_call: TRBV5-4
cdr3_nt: TGTGCCAGCAGCCCTCGGTCAAATTACGAGCAGTACTTC
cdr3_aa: CASSPRSNYEQYF

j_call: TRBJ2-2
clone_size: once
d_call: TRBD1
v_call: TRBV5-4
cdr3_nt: TGTGCCAGCAGCTTGGCAGGGGGGAACACCGGGGAGCTGTTTTTT
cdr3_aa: CASSLAGGNTGELFF

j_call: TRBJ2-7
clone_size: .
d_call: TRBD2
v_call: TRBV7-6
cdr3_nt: TGTGCCAGCAGCTTAGGAGCGGGGGGAAGGTACGAGCAGTACTTC
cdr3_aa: CASSLGAGGRYEQYF

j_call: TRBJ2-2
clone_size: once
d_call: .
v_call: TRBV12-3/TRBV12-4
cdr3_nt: TGTGCCAGCAGTTCCTACAGCCCCGGGGAGCTGTTTTTT
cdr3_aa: CASSSYSPGELFF

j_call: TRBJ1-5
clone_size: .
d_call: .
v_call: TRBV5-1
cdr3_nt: TGCGCCAGCAGCCGACAGGCGAAAAATTATAGCAATCAGCCCCAGCATTTT
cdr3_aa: CASSRQAKNYSNQPQHF

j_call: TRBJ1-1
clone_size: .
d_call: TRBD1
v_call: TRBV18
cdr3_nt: TGTGCCAGCTCACCCCGGCAGGGGGACACTGAAGCTTTCTTT
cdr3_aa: CASSPRQGDTEAFF